These 25 T cell receptor beta chains originate from one sample sequenced in a study of CD8 T cells in ankylosing spondylitis. TCRdb re-called the 5' RACE reads through MiXCR, storing one row per CDR3 protein. The data hold roughly 170,000 distinct CDR3 sequences, with around 9.6% observed a single time. The sample comprised blood, either unsorted or a sorted T cell fraction (not recorded which). These receptors all come from a female donor with ankylosing spondylitis or in good health (not recorded which).

This clonotype was seen ten or more times. V gene TRBV7-2 combines with J gene TRBJ2-2, with D perhaps TRBD1 (5 bases). The V gene's germline CDR1 is SGHTA and CDR2 FQGNSA. The CDR3 loop spans 14 amino acids. Deletions cut 1 base from V and 7 bases from J, with 10 bases between. The CDR3 here is CASSLVQDYGELFF. CDR3 DNA sequence: TGTGCCAGCAGCTTAGTACAGGATTACGGGGAGCTGTTTTTT.

This clonotype was counted a few times. The chain carries TRBV5-4 and TRBJ1-1, with D possibly TRBD1 on 5 matching bases. Germline V gene lookup returns CDR1 SGHNT and CDR2 YYREEE (reference sequence). V lost 4 bases and J 7 bases, leaving 14 bases between the germline ends. This CDR3 spans 13 amino acids. This CDR3 reads CASSPGSRDEAFF. CDR3 coding DNA: TGTGCCAGCAGCCCCGGGTCCAGGGATGAAGCTTTCTTT.

This clonotype was recorded many times. This rearrangement joins TRBV10-3 to TRBJ2-1; TRBD2 matches at 12 bases. The V segment lost 4 bases and the J segment 6 bases; nucleotides outside the gene matches: 4. Germline V lookup: CDR1 ENHRY, CDR2 SYGVKD. The CDR3 extends over 15 amino acids. The CDR3 region is CAISGASGRVNEQFF. The CDR3 nucleotides are TGTGCCATCAGTGGGGCTAGCGGGAGGGTCAATGAGCAGTTCTTC.

This clonotype appeared a few times. This sequence joins TRBV5-5 and TRBJ2-2; D ambiguous. The CDR3 sequence is 13 residues long. Looked up from germline, CDR1 is SGHKS and CDR2 is YYEKEE (reference sequence). V was pared by 6 bases and J by 4 bases, with 10 bases between. The CDR3 DNA reads TGTGCCAGCATCCCATTTGGCACCGGGGAGCTGTTTTTT. Its protein product is CASIPFGTGELFF.

This clonotype has a count of ten or more. The rearrangement joins TRBV29-1 to TRBJ2-1, with D possibly being TRBD2 (5 bases). The ends were cut back, 3 bases at V and 0 bases at J, with 12 bases in the middle. The CDR3 sequence is 15 residues long. Germline V gives CDR1 SQVTM, CDR2 ANQGSEA. The chain's CDR3 is CSVDPRGSSYNEQFF. The DNA for the CDR3 is TGCAGCGTTGATCCACGTGGGAGCTCCTACAATGAGCAGTTCTTC.

This clonotype was recorded at least ten times. This chain joins TRBV29-1 and TRBJ2-7; the match to TRBD2 covers 11 bases. V shed 4 bases and J 0 bases; nucleotides not matched to a gene: 5. Germline values: CDR1 SQVTM, CDR2 ANQGSEA. The CDR3 is 15 amino acids. The DNA of the CDR3 is TGCAGCGTTGTGCTAGCGGGAGGTAACTCCTACGAGCAGTACTTC. Translation gives CSVVLAGGNSYEQYF.

This clonotype was observed a few times. This chain joins TRBV5-1 and TRBJ1-1, with D possibly TRBD1 on 6 matching bases. CDR3 length: 18 amino acids. V was clipped by 4 bases and J by 3 bases, with 25 bases between them. Looked up from germline, CDR1 is SGHRS and CDR2 is YFSETQ. CDR3 region: CASSHHQDSKPRYTEAFF. Here the CDR3 DNA reads TGCGCCAGCAGCCACCATCAGGACAGCAAACCTCGGTACACTGAAGCTTTCTTT.

A few counts support this clonotype. The J gene is TRBJ1-1, the V gene TRBV6-5; D unresolved. This CDR3 has 15 amino acids. The ends were cut back, 0 bases at V and 4 bases at J, with 12 bases in the middle. The V gene's germline CDR1 is MNHEY and CDR2 SVGAGI. Here the CDR3 DNA reads TGTGCCAGCAGTTACTCTCCCGAGGCGATCACTGAAGCTTTCTTT. It yields the protein CASSYSPEAITEAFF.

This clonotype was counted between two and nine times. The V and J genes are TRBV3-1 and TRBJ2-1; the D is unclear. V lost 5 bases to trimming and J lost 0 bases, with 20 bases between them. The CDR3 runs 18 residues. Germline V gene sequence: CDR1 LGHDT, CDR2 YNNKEL (reference sequence). The CDR3 region is CASSFTIRNLTSYNEQFF. As DNA, the CDR3 is TGTGCCAGCAGCTTCACAATCAGGAATTTGACCTCCTACAATGAGCAGTTCTTC.

The chain joins TRBV9 to TRBJ2-7; either TRBD1 or TRBD2 may supply D (5 bases each). The germline CDR1 and CDR2 sequences are SGDLS and YYNGEE. This CDR3 contains 13 residues. V was shortened by 3 bases and J by 3 bases, with 10 bases between the two germline ends. Written as DNA, the CDR3 is TGTGCCAGCAGCGACGGTGGGGGCTACGAGCAGTACTTC. It codes for CASSDGGGYEQYF. The full variable domain, in which reference TRBV9 and TRBJ2-7 provide the parts outside the CDR3, is DSGVTQTPKHLITATGQRVTLRCSPRSGDLSVYWYQQSLDQGLQFLIQYYNGEERAKGNILERFSAQQFPDLHSELNLSSLELGDSALYFCASSDGGGYEQYFGPGTRLTVT.

As regards this clonotype: This may be a read error, as it is one base from a much larger clone. The chain is built from TRBV3-1 and TRBJ2-7; TRBD1 agrees at 7 bases. The V segment lost 4 bases and the J segment 0 bases; nucleotides outside the gene matches: 15. The CDR3 runs to 18 residues. Germline CDR1 reads LGHDT; CDR2 reads YNNKEL (reference sequence). CDR3 residues: CASSRDGSAGGASYEQYF. CDR3 sequence (DNA): TGTGCCAGCAGCCGAGATGGTTCAGCAGGGGGTGCCTCCTACGAGCAGTACTTC.

In this sample, this clonotype turned up a few times. The chain couples TRBV9 to TRBJ2-1; 14 nucleotides match TRBD2. This CDR3 comprises 16 residues. V gave up 4 bases and J gave up 5 bases; unmatched junction bases: 5. Germline CDR1 reads SGDLS; CDR2 reads YYNGEE. CDR3 DNA sequence: TGTGCCAGCAGCCCTTTGACTAGCGGGAGGGACAATGAGCAGTTCTTC. Translating gives CASSPLTSGRDNEQFF.

The chain links TRBV3-1 to TRBJ1-6; 7 positions match TRBD1. This CDR3 is 15 amino acids long. The ends lost 7 bases at V and 5 bases at J; junction bases unmatched: 8. Germline assignment: CDR1 LGHDT and CDR2 YNNKEL (reference sequence). The DNA for the CDR3 is TGTGCCAGCACCTTACAGGGGAGGAATAATTCACCCCTCCACTTT. Translated, it gives CASTLQGRNNSPLHF.

In its sample, this clonotype was seen many times. The V call is TRBV12-3 or TRBV12-4, the J call TRBJ2-7, with unresolved D. V lost 2 bases, J lost 5 bases, and 4 bases lay in between. This CDR3 region has 11 residues. CDR3 amino acids: CASSLSHEQYF. As DNA, the CDR3 is TGTGCCAGCAGTTTATCTCACGAGCAGTACTTC.

This clonotype showed up just a few times. V gene TRBV6-5 combines with J gene TRBJ2-7, with D maybe TRBD1 (6 bases). The CDR3 contains 14 residues. Trimming pared 2 bases from V and 2 bases from J, leaving 10 bases between. Germline V gene sequence: CDR1 MNHEY, CDR2 SVGAGI. The DNA of the CDR3 is TGTGCCAGCAGTTACGGGGGCAGGGCCTACGAGCAGTACTTC. It translates to CASSYGGRAYEQYF.

This clonotype was detected only a few times. The chain carries TRBV5-4 and TRBJ2-3; TRBD2 matches 7 bases. Looked up from germline, CDR1 is SGHNT and CDR2 is YYREEE (reference sequence). V lost 2 bases, J lost 3 bases, and 6 bases stayed unmatched. This CDR3 is built from 15 residues. The CDR3 is CASSFRREMTDTQYF. In DNA, the CDR3 is TGTGCCAGCAGCTTCCGGCGGGAGATGACAGATACGCAGTATTTT.

In this sample, this clonotype turned up a few times. This chain uses TRBV2 with TRBJ2-1; no reliable D call. Trimming left V 6 bases short and J 7 bases short, with 16 bases between. The length of the CDR3 is 14 residues. Germline-derived CDR1 and CDR2 are SNHLY and FYNNEI. In nucleotides, the CDR3 is TGTGCCAGCAGCCACTCCGCGGCCCTGAATGAGCAGTTCTTC. Protein sequence: CASSHSAALNEQFF.

This clonotype was seen a few times. The chain uses TRBV28 and TRBJ1-1; D gene unclear. Germline V gives CDR1 MDHEN, CDR2 SYDVKM. Trimming left V 3 bases short and J 10 bases short, with 9 bases between. The length of the CDR3 is 11 residues. As DNA, the CDR3 is TGTGCCAGCAGTTTTGGTTCTCGAGCTTTCTTT. Its protein product is CASSFGSRAFF.

J is TRBJ2-1 and V is TRBV20-1; 9 bases agree with TRBD2. Germline V CDR1 and CDR2: DFQATT, SNEGSKA (reference sequence). This CDR3 is 15 amino acids long. V was clipped by 4 bases and J by 2 bases; unmatched bases: 6. The CDR3 protein is CSATLSGSPYNEQFF. The CDR3 bases are TGCAGTGCTACCCTTAGCGGGAGCCCCTACAATGAGCAGTTCTTC.

In its sample, this clonotype was seen a few times. The gene calls are TRBV3-1 and TRBJ2-5, with 8 bases fitting TRBD2. J was trimmed by 5 bases and V by 1 base; bases with no gene match: 9. Germline V gene data show CDR1 as LGHDT and CDR2 as YNNKEL (reference sequence). CDR3 size: 16 residues. CDR3 DNA sequence: TGTGCCAGCAGCCAAGTTCACGGGACTAGTCAGGAGACCCAGTACTTC. It is translated as CASSQVHGTSQETQYF.

This clonotype was picked up a small number of times. This rearrangement joins TRBV28 to TRBJ2-2, with a weak D call TRBD2 (5 bases). Trimming removed 5 bases from V and 4 bases from J, with 14 bases in between. The CDR3 is 15 residues long. CDR1 is MDHEN and CDR2 is SYDVKM in the germline V gene. In nucleotides, the CDR3 is TGTGCCAGCAGTCCCACAGCGGACCTCACCGGGGAGCTGTTTTTT. Its translation is CASSPTADLTGELFF.

This clonotype was picked up many times. This chain links TRBV25-1 with TRBJ2-2, with D perhaps TRBD1 or TRBD2 (5 bases each). Germline CDR1 reads MGHDK; CDR2 reads SYGVNS. The CDR3 runs to 13 residues. The V and J ends lost 1 base and 6 bases respectively, with 6 bases between them. The CDR3 protein is CASSELGAGELFF. CDR3 nucleotides: TGTGCCAGCAGTGAATTGGGGGCCGGGGAGCTGTTTTTT.

This clonotype occurred a few times. The chain employs TRBV4-3 and TRBJ2-1; 14 positions match TRBD2. V shed 4 bases, J shed 10 bases, and the junction held 6 bases outside the gene matches. Germline CDR1 reads LGHNA; CDR2 reads YSLEER. The CDR3 sequence is 15 residues long. This CDR3 reads CASSLRLAGGGEQFF. Here the CDR3 DNA reads TGCGCCAGCAGCCTGAGACTAGCGGGAGGGGGAGAGCAGTTCTTC.

The genes are TRBV19 and TRBJ2-1, with D tentatively TRBD2 (6 bases). This CDR3 has 17 residues. V lost 3 bases, J lost 0 bases, and 15 bases lay in between. Germline values: CDR1 LNHDA, CDR2 SQIVND (reference sequence). CDR3 protein: CASSIGFSGYSYNEQFF. DNA of the CDR3: TGTGCCAGTAGTATTGGGTTTAGCGGCTACTCCTACAATGAGCAGTTCTTC.

This clonotype was detected only a few times. This chain links TRBV2 with TRBJ2-3; 7 bases line up with TRBD2. Germline CDR1 reads SNHLY; CDR2 reads FYNNEI. CDR3 length equals 13 residues. V gave up 7 bases and J gave up 7 bases; unmatched junction bases: 8. CDR3 sequence (DNA): TGTGCCAGCACAGATGGCGGGGGAAATACGCAGTATTTT. Translated, it gives CASTDGGGNTQYF.